This T cell receptor beta chain is drawn from a study of Ad26.COV2.S vaccination and SARS-CoV-2 variants. For the study at large: Donor was in the COV1001 Ad26.COV2.S trial arm. Intramuscularly, Ad26.COV2.S was given either once or twice, 56 days apart.

This clone was seen a handful of times. Its antigen is as yet unknown. As for treatment: around 19 received Ad26.COV2.S at low or high dose, single or two shots; about 5 received placebo; per-sample allocation not given. Repertoires come from day 63 after the first vaccine or placebo injection. Expressing Wuhan-strain SARS-CoV-2 spike, an Ad26 vector served as the vaccine. Germline V lookup: CDR1 MNHEY, CDR2 SVGAGI. The V and J ends lost 5 bases and 6 bases respectively, with 13 bases between them. The CDR3 loop spans 13 amino acids. The repertoire was sequenced with immunoSEQ multiplex PCR; TCRdb's copy has only in-frame clones and lacks some. The profile shows around 380,000 clones, about 88% of them singletons. Overall study findings and caveats: TCR breadth and depth estimates may have understated total T cell responses.

The chain employs TRBV6-5 and TRBJ1-1, with a weak D call TRBD1 (6 bases). The sample was peripheral blood, taken in a trial of Ad26.COV2.S vaccine versus placebo. The TCR was taken from a person aged 18-60 years who received the Ad26.COV2.S COVID-19 vaccine or a placebo. The DNA for the CDR3 is TGTGCCAGCAGTCGCAGGGGTTGGGCTGAAGCTTTCTTT. Its protein product is CASSRRGWAEAFF.